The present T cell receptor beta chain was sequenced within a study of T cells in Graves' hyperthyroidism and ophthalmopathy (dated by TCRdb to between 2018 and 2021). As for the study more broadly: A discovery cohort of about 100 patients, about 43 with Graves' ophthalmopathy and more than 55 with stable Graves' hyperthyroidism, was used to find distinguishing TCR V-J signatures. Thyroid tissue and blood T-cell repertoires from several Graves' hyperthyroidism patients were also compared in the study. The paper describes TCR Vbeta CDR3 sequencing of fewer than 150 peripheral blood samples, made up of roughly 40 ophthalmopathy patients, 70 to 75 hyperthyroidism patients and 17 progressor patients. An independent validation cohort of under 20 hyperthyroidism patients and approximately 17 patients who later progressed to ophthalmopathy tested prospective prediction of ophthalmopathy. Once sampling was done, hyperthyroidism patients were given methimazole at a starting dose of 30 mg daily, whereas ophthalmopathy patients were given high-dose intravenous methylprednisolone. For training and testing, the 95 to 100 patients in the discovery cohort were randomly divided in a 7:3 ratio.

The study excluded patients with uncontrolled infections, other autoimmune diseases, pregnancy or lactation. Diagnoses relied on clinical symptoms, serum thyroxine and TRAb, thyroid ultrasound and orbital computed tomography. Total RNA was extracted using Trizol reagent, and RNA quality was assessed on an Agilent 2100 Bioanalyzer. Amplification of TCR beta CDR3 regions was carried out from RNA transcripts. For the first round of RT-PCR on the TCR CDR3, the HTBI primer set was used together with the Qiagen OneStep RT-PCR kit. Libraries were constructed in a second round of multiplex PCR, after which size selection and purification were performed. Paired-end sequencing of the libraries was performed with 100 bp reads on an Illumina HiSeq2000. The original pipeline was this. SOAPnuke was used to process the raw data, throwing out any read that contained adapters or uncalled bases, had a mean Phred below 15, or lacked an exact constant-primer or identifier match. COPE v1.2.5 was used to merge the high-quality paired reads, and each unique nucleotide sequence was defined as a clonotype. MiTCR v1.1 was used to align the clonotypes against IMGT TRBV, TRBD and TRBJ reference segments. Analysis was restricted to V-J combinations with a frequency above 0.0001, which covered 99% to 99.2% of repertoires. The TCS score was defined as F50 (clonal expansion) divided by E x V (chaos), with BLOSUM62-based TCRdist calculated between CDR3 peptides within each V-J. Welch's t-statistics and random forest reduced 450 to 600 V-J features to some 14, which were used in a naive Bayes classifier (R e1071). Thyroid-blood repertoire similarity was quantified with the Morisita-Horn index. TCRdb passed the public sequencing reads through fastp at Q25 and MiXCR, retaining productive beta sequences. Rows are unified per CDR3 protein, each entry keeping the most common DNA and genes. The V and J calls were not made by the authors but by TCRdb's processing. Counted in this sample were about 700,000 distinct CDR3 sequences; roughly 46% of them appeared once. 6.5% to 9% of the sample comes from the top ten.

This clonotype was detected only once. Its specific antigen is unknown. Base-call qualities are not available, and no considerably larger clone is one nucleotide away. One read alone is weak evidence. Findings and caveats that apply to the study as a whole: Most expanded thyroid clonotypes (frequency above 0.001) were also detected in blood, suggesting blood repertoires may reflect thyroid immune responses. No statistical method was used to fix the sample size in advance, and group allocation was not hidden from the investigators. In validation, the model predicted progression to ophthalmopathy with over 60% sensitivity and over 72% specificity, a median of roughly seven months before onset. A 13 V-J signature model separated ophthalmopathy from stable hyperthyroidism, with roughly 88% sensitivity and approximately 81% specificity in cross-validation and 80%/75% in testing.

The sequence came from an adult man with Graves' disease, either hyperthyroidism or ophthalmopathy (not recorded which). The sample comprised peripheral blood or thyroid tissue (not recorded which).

The CDR3 loop reads CASSAPGLAGFNTGELFF. The nucleotides read TGTGCCAGCAGTGCACCGGGACTAGCGGGATTTAACACCGGGGAGCTGTTTTTT. In this chain, TRBV2 is recombined with TRBJ2-2, and TRBD2 matches 13 of the central bases. The germline V and J ends show losses of 4 bases and 2 bases respectively, and no gene match explains 7 bases of the junction. Measured from the cysteine to the phenylalanine, the CDR3 is 18 residues long. Only the CDR3 DNA stays, 54 bases, in frame from base 1. According to the germline V gene, CDR1 reads SNHLY and CDR2 reads FYNNEI.